This T cell receptor beta chain was sequenced during a study of T-cell reconstitution after alpha-beta-depleted transplantation in children. Using unique molecular identifiers, the investigators prepared the TCRbeta library. MiXCR, applied by TCRdb to the PCR reads, yields one record per CDR3 protein. The table has over 100,000 distinct CDR3 sequences, approximately 6% seen once. V gave up 0 bases and J gave up 1 base, with 7 bases separating them. Germline V gene sequence: CDR1 SGHRS, CDR2 YFSETQ. CDR3 length: 14 amino acids. Concerning this clonotype itself: The antigen is undetermined.

Study-wide points: It was reported that alpha-beta T cells came from several hundred expanded graft clones (about two months after transplant). Counts and diversity of T cells one year after transplant came mostly from newly produced T cells. Some patients' high day-60 TCRbeta diversity was attributed to recipient cells surviving conditioning.

Specimen: PBMCs, mostly from graft donor cells, collected 60 days after TCRalphabeta/CD19-depleted stem cell transplant. This clonotype originated in a female patient aged 2-9 years who had a stem cell transplant for Fanconi anemia, so the T cells may come from the graft donor. The rearrangement joins TRBV5-1 to TRBJ1-2, with D possibly TRBD1 on 5 matching bases. The CDR3 sequence: CASSLGDLNYGYTF. Written as DNA, the CDR3 is TGCGCCAGCAGCTTGGGGGACCTTAACTATGGCTACACCTTC.